Below, 9 T cell receptor beta chains from the same sample are listed, as sequenced in a study of OX40 agonist ivuxolimab in advanced cancers. Libraries were prepared by immunoSEQ multiplex PCR; TCRdb keeps only in-frame clonotypes and omits some of them. The sample contains fewer than 85,000 clones, about 88% of which appear only once. Sample: CD4+ or CD8+ T cells sorted from blood, taken in a trial of the OX40 agonist ivuxolimab. The origin of the receptors is an adult with an advanced solid tumor such as melanoma, head and neck, liver or kidney cancer.

This chain joins TRBV21-1 and TRBJ2-7; the table's D call of TRBD2 was not tested on the DNA. TRBV21-1 is annotated as a pseudogene. The CDR3 has 13 residues. CDR3 DNA sequence: TGTGCCAGCAGCTCCGGACTAGGGGACGAGCAGTACTTC. Translated, it gives CASSSGLGDEQYF.

The chain recombines TRBV11-3 with TRBJ2-3, with D perhaps TRBD2 (5 bases). This CDR3 comprises 14 residues. Germline CDR1 reads SGHNT; CDR2 reads YENEEA. V lost 4 bases, J lost 0 bases, and 8 bases lay in between. This CDR3 is CASSSGSSTDTQYF. The CDR3 DNA is TGTGCCAGCAGCTCGGGATCCAGCACAGATACGCAGTATTTT.

This clone has only one observation. V and J are TRBV6-5 and TRBJ2-7, with 9 positions matching TRBD1. The CDR3 has 14 amino acids. The J segment lost 4 bases and the V segment lost 10 bases, leaving 11 bases of the junction unmatched. Per germline, CDR1 MNHEY and CDR2 SVGAGI. CDR3 sequence reads: CATSRTGVSYEQYF. DNA of the CDR3: TGTGCCACCTCAAGGACAGGGGTATCTTACGAGCAGTACTTC.

The J gene is TRBJ1-1, the V gene TRBV2; 7 positions match TRBD1. From germline, CDR1 is SNHLY and CDR2 FYNNEI. The V segment lost 6 bases and the J segment 1 base; nucleotides outside the gene matches: 5. The CDR3 runs 14 residues. The CDR3 loop reads CASRVDRANTEAFF. Here the CDR3 DNA reads TGTGCCAGCAGGGTAGACAGGGCGAACACTGAAGCTTTCTTT.

J is TRBJ2-5 and V is TRBV5-6, with D possibly TRBD2 on 6 matching bases. This CDR3 spans 13 amino acids. Trimming left V 2 bases short and J 5 bases short, with 10 bases between. The germline V gene encodes CDR1 SGHDT and CDR2 YYEEEE. The DNA for the CDR3 is TGTGCCAGCAGCTTCCCAGGGAGGGAGACCCAGTACTTC. This gives the protein CASSFPGRETQYF.

This clone turned up a few times. The chain is built from TRBV18 and TRBJ2-5; D not resolved. Trimming stripped 5 bases from V and 2 bases from J, with 3 bases between. In germline, CDR1 is KGHSH, CDR2 LQKENI. The CDR3 spans 11 residues. The DNA for the CDR3 is TGTGCCAGCTCAACTCAAGAGACCCAGTACTTC. This sequence encodes CASSTQETQYF.

The chain uses TRBV7-6 and TRBJ2-6; unclear D gene. The CDR3 loop spans 17 amino acids. Germline CDR1 SGHVS, CDR2 FNYEAQ. V lost 1 base to trimming and J lost 0 bases, with 10 bases between them. CDR3 sequence reads: CASSLGSASSGANVLTF. In DNA, the CDR3 is TGTGCCAGCAGCTTAGGATCAGCCAGCTCTGGGGCCAACGTCCTGACTTTC.

V gene TRBV18 combines with J gene TRBJ1-5, with a possible D match to TRBD1 (5 bases). Trimming removed 4 bases from V and 9 bases from J, with 16 bases in between. This CDR3 comprises 14 residues. The germline CDR1 and CDR2 sequences are KGHSH and LQKENI. CDR3 DNA: TGTGCCAGCTCACTTACCAGGGATTCTAGGCCCCAGCATTTT. Its translation is CASSLTRDSRPQHF. The variable domain in full, completed from reference TRBV18 and TRBJ1-5, reads NAGVMQNPRHLVRRRGQEARLRCSPMKGHSHVYWYRQLPEEGLKFMVYLQKENIIDESGMPKERFSAEFPKEGPSILRIQQVVRGDSAAYFCASSLTRDSRPQHFGDGTRLSIL.

The chain combines TRBV27 with TRBJ1-5; 7 bases fit TRBD1. Germline V lookup: CDR1 MNHEY, CDR2 SMNVEV (reference sequence). The CDR3 has 14 amino acids. Trimming took 5 bases from V and 2 from J; bases not matched to a gene: 3. The CDR3 reads CASSRGQGNQPQHF. The CDR3 region has the DNA TGTGCCAGCAGTCGCGGACAGGGCAATCAGCCCCAGCATTTT.